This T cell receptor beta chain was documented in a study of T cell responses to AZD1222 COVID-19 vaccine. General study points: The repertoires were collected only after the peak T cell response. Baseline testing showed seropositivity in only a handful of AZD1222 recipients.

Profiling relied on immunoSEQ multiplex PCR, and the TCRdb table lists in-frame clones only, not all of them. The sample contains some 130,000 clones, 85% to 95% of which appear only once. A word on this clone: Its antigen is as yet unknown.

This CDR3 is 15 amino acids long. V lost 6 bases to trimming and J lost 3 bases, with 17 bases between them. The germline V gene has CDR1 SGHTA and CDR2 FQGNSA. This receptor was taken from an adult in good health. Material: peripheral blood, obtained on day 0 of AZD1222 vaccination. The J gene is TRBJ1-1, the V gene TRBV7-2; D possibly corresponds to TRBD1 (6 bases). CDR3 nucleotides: TGTGCCAGCAGGGACGACCTAGGGGGATACACTGAAGCTTTCTTT. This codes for CASRDDLGGYTEAFF.